This T cell receptor beta chain originates from a study of T cells in localized non-small cell lung cancer. Regarding the study as a whole: Among the tissues sampled, uninvolved adjacent lung had the highest T cell clonality, above tumor. Sequence data derive from only one tumor region, so heterogeneity remains possible.

By frequency in the sample, this clone is medium-sized (0.01 to 0.1%). No antigen is known for it. The method was immunoSEQ multiplex PCR; TCRdb's version includes in-frame clones alone and lacks a portion of them. This table has roughly 3,000 clones, about 20% appearing once. This CDR3 spans 17 amino acids. CDR1 and CDR2 from the germline V gene are SGDLS and YYNGEE. V was cut by 5 bases and J by 0 bases, with 20 bases left in between. Material: lung tumor tissue, obtained before any cancer treatment. This clonotype was obtained from a female donor at least 60 years old with stage II lung adenocarcinoma. The chain combines TRBV9 with TRBJ2-5; D is tentatively TRBD1 or TRBD2 (5 bases each). DNA for the CDR3: TGTGCCAGCAGTGAAGACCTAGGGACGGTCTACCAAGAGACCCAGTACTTC. Its protein product is CASSEDLGTVYQETQYF. Combining the CDR3 with reference TRBV9 and TRBJ2-5 gives the whole variable domain DSGVTQTPKHLITATGQRVTLRCSPRSGDLSVYWYQQSLDQGLQFLIQYYNGEERAKGNILERFSAQQFPDLHSELNLSSLELGDSALYFCASSEDLGTVYQETQYFGPGTRLLVL.